Each of the 19 T cell receptor beta chains below was sequenced from the same sample in a study of blood T cell repertoires in COVID-19 (dated by TCRdb to 2019 to 2021). The library was prepared using the immunoSEQ multiplex PCR assay. TCRdb provides this immuneACCESS table in a form limited to in-frame rearrangements. Some clones are lacking; in checked studies, under half of them reflect an unresolved V gene, and why the rest are absent is not known. This sample has 140,000 to 150,000 clones in its table, and around four fifths of those were observed once. Roughly 2.9% of the sample goes to the ten largest clones. The sequenced sample was peripheral blood. All receptors derive from a woman aged 40 to 50 with active or convalescent COVID-19.

The chain combines TRBV24-1 with TRBJ2-7; TRBD1 matches at 9 bases. The germline gives CDR1 KGHDR, CDR2 SFDVKD. V shed 1 base, J shed 3 bases, and the junction held 6 bases outside the gene matches. The CDR3 consists of 16 residues. CDR3 sequence: CATSDFTGTGYYEQYF. The CDR3 DNA sequence: TGTGCCACCAGTGATTTTACCGGGACAGGGTACTACGAGCAGTACTTC.

The chain combines TRBV11-2 with TRBJ2-5; 11 bases agree with TRBD2. CDR3 length: 16 amino acids. From germline, CDR1 is SGHAT and CDR2 FQNNGV. V lost 5 bases and J lost 2; bases outside the gene matches: 7. The CDR3 protein is CASSTWTSGLQETQYF. The DNA for the CDR3 is TGTGCCAGCAGCACGTGGACTAGCGGGTTACAAGAGACCCAGTACTTC.

This clone has just a few counts. The CDR3 region is CASSLSASYQPQHF. CDR3 nucleotides: TGTGCCAGCAGCTTAAGCGCCAGCTATCAGCCCCAGCATTTT. The chain links TRBV11-2 to TRBJ1-5; no clear D gene. Trimming shortened V by 2 bases and J by 5 bases, and 10 bases separated the two germline ends. Germline-derived CDR1 and CDR2 are SGHAT and FQNNGV. CDR3 length: 14 residues.

The CDR3 coding sequence is TGTGCCATCTCGGACAGGGGAGACAATGAGCAGTTCTTC. Encoded protein: CAISDRGDNEQFF. The rearrangement uses TRBV10-3 and TRBJ2-1; 9 bases fit TRBD1. Germline CDR1 reads ENHRY; CDR2 reads SYGVKD. CDR3 size: 13 residues. V lost 8 bases to trimming and J lost 5 bases; unmatched junction nucleotides: 4.

V and J are TRBV2 and TRBJ2-2; 10 nucleotides align to TRBD2. The CDR3 is made up of 14 amino acids. Germline V gene data show CDR1 as SNHLY and CDR2 as FYNNEI. Germline trimming cut 7 bases from V and 5 bases from J; bases unmatched to any gene: 4. The CDR3 protein is CASTETSGTGELFF. CDR3 in DNA: TGTGCCAGCACCGAGACTAGCGGGACCGGGGAGCTGTTTTTT. Full variable domain (rest looked up from reference TRBV2 and TRBJ2-2): EPEVTQTPSHQVTQMGQEVILRCVPISNHLYFYWYRQILGQKVEFLVSFYNNEISEKSEIFDDQFSVERPDGSNFTLKIRSTKLEDSAMYFCASTETSGTGELFFGEGSRLTVL.

The gene calls are TRBV28 and TRBJ1-5; a possible D gene is TRBD1 (6 bases). The germline V gene has CDR1 MDHEN and CDR2 SYDVKM. This CDR3 has 13 residues. The V gene lost 6 bases and the J gene lost 6 bases, with 12 bases spanning the gap. The CDR3 coding sequence is TGTGCCAGCAGCTGGGGGCTAGGTCAGCCCCAGCATTTT. Its translation: CASSWGLGQPQHF.

This chain links TRBV14 with TRBJ2-5, with D possibly TRBD1 on 6 matching bases. Between the trimmed V and J ends, which lost 1 base and 4 bases, there was a span of 16 bases. Germline CDR1 and CDR2: SGHDN and FVKESK. This CDR3 has 16 residues. The CDR3 DNA sequence: TGTGCCAGCAGCCAAGGAAAGGGGACAACGGGAGAGACCCAGTACTTC. It translates to CASSQGKGTTGETQYF.

The chain combines TRBV30 with TRBJ1-2; D is possibly TRBD1 (5 bases). The CDR3 extends over 11 amino acids. The V gene lost 8 bases and the J gene lost 6 bases, with 13 bases spanning the gap. CDR1 is GTSNPN and CDR2 is SVGIG in the germline V gene (reference sequence). The CDR3 region has the DNA TGTGCCCTGGGGCAGGGTAATGGCTACACCTTC. Protein: CALGQGNGYTF.

The chain combines TRBV9 with TRBJ1-1; 9 nucleotides agree with TRBD1. Germline V gene data show CDR1 as SGDLS and CDR2 as YYNGEE. CDR3 length: 14 amino acids. V dropped 4 bases and J dropped 5; count of bases not matched to a gene: 6. CDR3 nucleotides: TGTGCCAGCAGCAGGACAGGGGTCAGGACTGAAGCTTTCTTT. Translating gives CASSRTGVRTEAFF.

This CDR3 is CASSQLTGAPNYGYTF. The DNA for the CDR3 is TGCGCCAGCAGCCAACTTACAGGTGCGCCTAACTATGGCTACACCTTC. This chain connects TRBV4-3 to TRBJ1-2; D is perhaps TRBD1 (5 bases). Per the germline V gene, CDR1 is LGHNA and CDR2 is YSLEER. The CDR3 sequence is 16 residues long. The germline V and J ends were trimmed by 2 bases and 0 bases, with 13 bases remaining between them.

V is TRBV28 and J is TRBJ1-6; possible D gene TRBD1, 5 bases. The CDR3 is 15 residues long. Germline CDR1 MDHEN, CDR2 SYDVKM. Trimming pared 5 bases from V and 13 bases from J, leaving 21 bases between. CDR3: CASSDRGKGVGPLHF. The CDR3 DNA follows: TGTGCCAGCAGTGATCGGGGGAAGGGAGTAGGGCCCCTCCACTTT.

V usage is TRBV7-9 and J usage is TRBJ2-3; D might be TRBD2 (6 bases). The CDR3 length is 15 residues. The germline V gene has CDR1 SEHNR and CDR2 FQNEAQ (reference sequence). The V end was cut by 5 bases, the J end by 4 bases, with 16 bases between. CDR3 residues: CASSAWGSGADTQYF. The CDR3 DNA reads TGTGCCAGCAGCGCCTGGGGTAGCGGAGCAGATACGCAGTATTTT.

This clone was seen a handful of times. The chain couples TRBV4-1 to TRBJ1-3; D is undetermined. CDR1 and CDR2 (germline): MGHRA, YSYEKL. CDR3 size: 14 residues. Trimming pared 4 bases from V and 2 bases from J, leaving 9 bases between. CDR3 amino acids: CASSPGWAGNTIYF. CDR3 nucleotide sequence: TGCGCCAGCAGCCCAGGTTGGGCTGGAAACACCATATATTTT.

The rearrangement uses TRBV20-1 and TRBJ1-6; D is unclear. Trimming stripped 3 bases from V and 0 bases from J, with 9 bases between. CDR1 is DFQATT, CDR2 SNEGSKA, per germline (reference sequence). The CDR3 sequence is 15 residues long. CDR3 DNA: TGCAGTGCTAGTCCCACGAGCTCCTATAATTCACCCCTCCACTTT. As protein: CSASPTSSYNSPLHF.

The chain is built from TRBV3-1 (or the pseudogene TRBV3-2) and TRBJ1-2, with 8 bases matching TRBD1. The CDR3 has 15 amino acids. Germline CDR1 is LGHDT and CDR2 is YNNKEL (reference sequence). Germline trimming cut 1 base from V and 4 bases from J; bases unmatched to any gene: 5. CDR3 loop: CASSQAQDRVYGYTF. In DNA, the CDR3 is TGTGCCAGCAGCCAAGCTCAGGACAGGGTCTATGGCTACACCTTC.

The CDR3 DNA reads as TGTGCCAGTAGCACGGGACTAGCGGGCGAGACCCAGTACTTC. Translation gives CASSTGLAGETQYF. This rearrangement joins TRBV19 to TRBJ2-5; 12 bases line up with TRBD2. Germline CDR1 is LNHDA and CDR2 is SQIVND (reference sequence). The CDR3 length is 14 residues. Losses at the gene ends were 6 bases for V and 5 bases for J; bases not matched to a gene: 4.

The chain employs TRBV10-2 and TRBJ1-5; no clear D. The V gene's germline CDR1 is WSHSY and CDR2 SAAADI. This CDR3 contains 14 residues. V lost 3 bases, J lost 0 bases, and 6 bases lay in between. CDR3 region: CASSDSYSNQPQHF. The CDR3 bases are TGCGCCAGCAGTGACAGTTATAGCAATCAGCCCCAGCATTTT.

The V call is TRBV28, the J call TRBJ1-2; no definite D call. Germline CDR1 MDHEN, CDR2 SYDVKM. Trimming stripped 3 bases from V and 4 bases from J, with 15 bases between. This CDR3 is 15 amino acids long. DNA of the CDR3: TGTGCCAGCAGTTTTATGGGTCAGGCCCTCTATGGCTACACCTTC. It specifies CASSFMGQALYGYTF.

The chain combines TRBV7-2 with TRBJ1-2; a weak D match, TRBD1 (6 bases). V shed 2 bases and J shed 1 base, with 11 bases lying between them. CDR3 length equals 15 residues. Germline CDR1 SGHTA, CDR2 FQGNSA. CDR3 residues: CASSLSGGGNYGYTF. The DNA for the CDR3 is TGTGCCAGCAGCTTATCGGGGGGCGGTAACTATGGCTACACCTTC.